This T cell receptor (beta chain) was captured in a study of shared T cell receptors in the human thymus (dated by TCRdb to about 2021). Regarding the complete study: The study investigated the way shared, self-reactive T-cell receptor alpha chains are produced in the human thymus.

V is clipped by 3 bases and J by 1 base, and the sequence between their germline boundaries is 14 bases long. From its cysteine to its phenylalanine, the CDR3 spans 16 amino acids. CDR3 DNA is the only sequence kept; it has 48 bases, read in frame from the first base. CDR1 and CDR2 are drawn from the germline V gene: MNHNS, SASEGT. Only a few counts were recorded for this clone. The antigen this receptor binds is unknown. Base qualities are missing; no much larger clone stands one base away. The method was the immunoSEQ multiplex PCR assay. In TCRdb, the immuneACCESS table is reduced to in-frame sequences with V and J assigned. These tables do not hold every clone; where another copy was compared, an unresolved V gene accounts for under half, and the others remain unexplained. The table for this sample lists roughly 550,000 clones; 75% to 80% of them were counted only once. Clones ranked in the top ten supply 0.01% to 0.015% of the sample.

The data were also submitted as part of a second study, on human thymus T cells. The second investigation adds: The donors were immunologically healthy infants in Finland who had open corrective cardiac surgery for congenital heart defects. The thymus tissue came from surgical resects taken out during corrective cardiac surgery. Both the thymic and the peripheral blood repertoires appeared to show biased V and J gene segment usage. According to the related research, thymic TCR repertoires were highly overlapping among unrelated individuals. The study described the TCR alpha and beta repertoires in under ten infant thymus samples and a few matching peripheral blood samples. Donor ages ranged from about 7 to 244 days, and the cohort comprised five or six male and a couple of female infants. After being mechanically released from the tissue, thymocytes were kept at -70 degrees C in pellets of about 9.5-30 million cells. A QIAsymphony instrument was used to extract genomic DNA from the frozen cell pellets. The immunoSEQ multiplex PCR assay was used to amplify the TCRB and TCRAD loci from a standardized quantity of quality-controlled genomic DNA. Amplicons spanned the V(D)J region at a length sufficient to cover the CDR3 and identify V and J genes. The commercial immunoSEQ service was used to sequence amplicons on an Illumina platform. Primer bias and sequencing errors were corrected as previously described, and TCRAD and TCRB were defined on the basis of the IMGT database. Repertoires were analysed with immunoSEQ Analyzer 3.0 and VDJTools, covering basic statistics, V/J segment usage, diversity estimates, rarefaction and pairwise overlap. Diversity was estimated using the Chao1, ChaoE, Efron-Thisted, Shannon and inverse Simpson indices, and was also estimated on datasets down-sampled to the size of the smallest sample. Repertoire overlap used strict matching of CDR3 nucleotide sequence, V gene and J gene, with Jaccard-based multidimensional scaling clustering. Thymus samples yielded on average roughly 800,000 unique TCRB clonotypes, compared with 75,000 to 85,000 from blood samples.

What was sequenced was thymocytes. This clonotype originated in a boy in the first two years of life with a congenital heart defect. Donor details come from another sample of the same person, matched by shared clones. The chain uses TRBV6-1 and TRBJ2-3; a weak D assignment points to TRBD1 (5 bases agree). The DNA is as follows: TGTGCCAGCAGTGAGTCAGGGTTTGGGGGCACAGATACGCAGTATTTT. It translates as CASSESGFGGTDTQYF.